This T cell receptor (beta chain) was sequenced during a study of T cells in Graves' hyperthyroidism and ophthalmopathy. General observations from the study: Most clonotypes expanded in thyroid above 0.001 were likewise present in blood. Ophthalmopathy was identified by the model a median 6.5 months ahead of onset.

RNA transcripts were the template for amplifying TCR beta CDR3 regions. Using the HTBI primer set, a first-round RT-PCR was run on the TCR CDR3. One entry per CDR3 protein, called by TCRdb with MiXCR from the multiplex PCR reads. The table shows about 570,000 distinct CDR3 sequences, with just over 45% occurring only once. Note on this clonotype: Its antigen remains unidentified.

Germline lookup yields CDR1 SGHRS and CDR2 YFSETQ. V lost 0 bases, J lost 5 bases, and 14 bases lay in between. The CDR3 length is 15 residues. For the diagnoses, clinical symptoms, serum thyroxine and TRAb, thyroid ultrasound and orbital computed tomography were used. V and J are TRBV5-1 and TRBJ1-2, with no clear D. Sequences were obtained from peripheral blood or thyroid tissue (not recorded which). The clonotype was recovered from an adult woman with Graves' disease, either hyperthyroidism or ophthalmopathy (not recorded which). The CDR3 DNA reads TGCGCCAGCAGCTTGGAGGGTCAGGCCCTTTATGGCTACACCTTC. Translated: CASSLEGQALYGYTF.